These 16 T cell receptor beta chains came from one sample sequenced in a study of blood T cells in healthy people across ages. It was with a sample-barcoded 5' primer and a J-beta primer mix that a second PCR of roughly 6 to 11 cycles was run. TCRdb reanalysed the 5' RACE reads using MiXCR and keeps one entry per CDR3 protein. The top ten hold about 11% of the sample, which has approximately 1.5 million distinct CDR3 sequences, 30% to 40% seen once. Input material: blood. The origin of the receptors is a woman under 40 in good health.

This clonotype was observed at least ten times. The chain is built from TRBV24-1 and TRBJ2-1; TRBD2 agrees at 9 bases. V trimming: 3 bases; J trimming: 7 bases; junction bases outside the gene matches: 6. The germline gives CDR1 KGHDR, CDR2 SFDVKD. CDR3 length: 15 amino acids. The CDR3: CATSDPAGGRNEQFF. The CDR3 DNA reads TGTGCCACCAGTGATCCAGCGGGAGGTAGGAATGAGCAGTTCTTC.

Notes on this clonotype: This may come from a read error, since a much larger clone is one base off. The chain employs TRBV6-1 and TRBJ2-6; perhaps TRBD1 as D (5 bases). From germline, CDR1 is MNHNS and CDR2 SASEGT. The CDR3 loop spans 16 amino acids. The CDR3 sequence: CASSETGYSGANVPTF. In DNA, the CDR3 is TGTGCCAGCAGTGAAACAGGCTACTCTGGGGCCAACGTCCCGACTTTC.

This clonotype was seen a few times. This chain links TRBV28 with TRBJ2-4, with 9 bases that match TRBD1. Matching the DNA end better, TRBJ2-7 makes the J call doubtful. The CDR3 spans 16 residues. Germline V gene sequence: CDR1 MDHEN, CDR2 SYDVKM. As DNA, the CDR3 is TGTGCCAGCAGTTCGTACACCGGGACAGGGATGGACGAGCAGTACTTC. As protein: CASSSYTGTGMDEQYF.

This clonotype has ten or more counts. This rearrangement joins TRBV11-2 to TRBJ1-2; D unclear. V shed 0 bases and J shed 1 base, with 21 bases lying between them. This CDR3 region has 19 residues. The germline gives CDR1 SGHAT, CDR2 FQNNGV. CDR3 bases: TGTGCCAGCAGCTTAGACTCGCAATACGGAGGCGTCGATAACTATGGCTACACCTTC. This encodes CASSLDSQYGGVDNYGYTF.

The sample holds many counts of this clonotype. This chain connects TRBV4-1 to TRBJ1-5, with 7 positions matching TRBD1. Per the germline V gene, CDR1 is MGHRA and CDR2 is YSYEKL. Germline trimming cut 3 bases from V and 5 bases from J; bases unmatched to any gene: 10. The CDR3 is made up of 16 amino acids. The CDR3 sequence is CASSQDTKTGDQPQHF. The CDR3 region has the DNA TGCGCCAGCAGCCAGGACACCAAAACAGGGGATCAGCCCCAGCATTTT.

This clonotype turned up a few times. The rearrangement joins TRBV6-6 to TRBJ2-5; no definite D call. Looked up from germline, CDR1 is MNHNY and CDR2 is SVGAGI (reference sequence). This CDR3 has 16 amino acids. Trimming removed 5 bases from V and 1 base from J, with 17 bases in between. CDR3 coding DNA: TGTGCCAGCAGTAACTTAGCCGGGCGCTTCCAAGAGACCCAGTACTTC. It codes for CASSNLAGRFQETQYF.

The chain recombines TRBV25-1 with TRBJ1-4; weak D call: TRBD1 (6 bases). The CDR3 runs 15 residues. Trimming shortened V by 1 base and J by 3 bases, and 9 bases separated the two germline ends. The germline V gene has CDR1 MGHDK and CDR2 SYGVNS. The CDR3 is CASSEWGGPNEKLFF. CDR3 nucleotide sequence: TGTGCCAGCAGTGAATGGGGGGGCCCTAATGAAAAACTGTTTTTT. Full variable domain (outside the CDR3, taken from reference TRBV25-1 and TRBJ1-4): EADIYQTPRYLVIGTGKKITLECSQTMGHDKMYWYQQDPGMELHLIHYSYGVNSTEKGDLSSESTVSRIRTEHFPLTLESARPSHTSQYLCASSEWGGPNEKLFFGSGTQLSVL.

The V and J genes are TRBV10-3 and TRBJ1-1, with D perhaps TRBD1 (6 bases). V lost 4 bases to trimming and J lost 1 base, with 13 bases between them. CDR1 ENHRY and CDR2 SYGVKD come from the germline V gene. This CDR3 region has 15 residues. Here the CDR3 reads CAISGGRGANTEAFF. In nucleotides, the CDR3 is TGTGCCATCAGTGGAGGACGGGGGGCGAACACTGAAGCTTTCTTT.

This clonotype has just a few counts. J is TRBJ2-3 and V is TRBV7-2; D not certain. The CDR3 runs 15 residues. Germline CDR1 and CDR2: SGHTA and FQGNSA. Trimming pared 5 bases from V and 6 bases from J, leaving 18 bases between. CDR3 protein: CASSPSPLPTDTQYF. The CDR3 nucleotides read TGTGCCAGCAGCCCCTCCCCGCTCCCCACGGATACGCAGTATTTT.

The chain couples TRBV20-1 to TRBJ2-5, with 9 positions matching TRBD2. The germline gives CDR1 DFQATT, CDR2 SNEGSKA (reference sequence). V shed 4 bases, J shed 3 bases, and the junction held 6 bases outside the gene matches. This CDR3 has 14 amino acids. The CDR3 spells CSANSGRRKETQYF. CDR3 nucleotides: TGCAGTGCTAATAGCGGGAGAAGGAAAGAGACCCAGTACTTC.

This clonotype came up a few times. The chain links TRBV5-1 to TRBJ2-1; D unclear. Germline-derived CDR1 and CDR2 are SGHRS and YFSETQ. The CDR3 length is 17 residues. The V and J ends lost 4 bases and 0 bases respectively, with 17 bases between them. CDR3 in amino acids: CASSPIGYRSSYNEQFF. In nucleotides, the CDR3 is TGCGCCAGCAGCCCTATCGGATACCGAAGCTCCTACAATGAGCAGTTCTTC.

This chain uses TRBV6-6 with TRBJ1-1; no reliable D call. In germline, CDR1 is MNHNY, CDR2 SVGAGI (reference sequence). The CDR3 contains 13 residues. V was shortened by 4 bases and J by 2 bases, with 8 bases between the two germline ends. The CDR3 loop is CASSFHSNTEAFF. Here the CDR3 DNA reads TGTGCCAGCAGTTTCCACAGTAACACTGAAGCTTTCTTT.

This clonotype was counted a few times. The chain joins TRBV7-2 to TRBJ1-1; possible D gene TRBD1, 6 bases. With 7 bases removed from V and 3 bases from J, the gap between germline ends came to 21 bases. The CDR3 consists of 16 residues. Germline assignment: CDR1 SGHTA and CDR2 FQGNSA. As DNA, the CDR3 is TGTGCCAGCACCCCCTCGATGGGGGGCCCGTACACTGAAGCTTTCTTT. Residues: CASTPSMGGPYTEAFF.

This clonotype was recorded at least ten times. The rearrangement links TRBV11-2 to TRBJ2-3; 8 bases align to TRBD2. V lost 1 base, J lost 5 bases, and 2 bases stayed unmatched. Germline-derived CDR1 and CDR2 are SGHAT and FQNNGV. This CDR3 contains 14 residues. CDR3 coding DNA: TGTGCCAGCAGCTTAGCGGGGGGGCGAGATACGCAGTATTTT. Protein product: CASSLAGGRDTQYF.

V gene TRBV5-5 combines with J gene TRBJ2-5; D could derive from TRBD1 or TRBD2 (5 bases each). The CDR3 is made up of 16 amino acids. V lost 4 bases to trimming and J lost 1 base, with 17 bases between them. CDR1 and CDR2 from the germline V gene are SGHKS and YYEKEE (reference sequence). Here the CDR3 DNA reads TGTGCCAGCAGCCCGCTCGAGGGACCGACCCAAGAGACCCAGTACTTC. Translation: CASSPLEGPTQETQYF.

A single count supports this clonotype. The chain uses TRBV5-1 and TRBJ1-1; D not certain. The CDR3 sequence is 17 residues long. The germline V and J ends were trimmed by 0 bases and 0 bases, with 15 bases remaining between them. Looked up from germline, CDR1 is SGHRS and CDR2 is YFSETQ. The CDR3 reads CASSLVSNPYLNTEAFF. The CDR3 DNA follows: TGCGCCAGCAGCTTGGTTAGTAACCCCTATTTGAACACTGAAGCTTTCTTT.